These 25 T cell receptor beta chains were sequenced from one sample in a study of CD8 T cells in Susac syndrome. Roughly 0.45 to 1 ug RNA was reverse transcribed with random hexamers. Via MiXCR, TCRdb re-called the immunoSEQ multiplex PCR reads, giving one row per CDR3 protein. This table holds under 200,000 distinct CDR3 sequences, over 75% found once. Material for sequencing was CD4+ T cells from PBMCs. Every receptor here comes from a human donor with Susac syndrome.

The CDR3 sequence: CASSFFYEQYF. CDR3 DNA sequence: TGTGCCAGCAGTTTTTTCTACGAGCAGTACTTC. This chain uses TRBV28 with TRBJ2-7; no reliable D call. Germline V lookup: CDR1 MDHEN, CDR2 SYDVKM. V gave up 3 bases and J gave up 3 bases, with 3 bases separating them. The CDR3 is made up of 11 amino acids.

J is TRBJ2-1 and V is TRBV29-1; D gene unclear. Trimming left V 3 bases short and J 8 bases short, with 14 bases between. CDR1 and CDR2 (germline): SQVTM, ANQGSEA. The CDR3 contains 13 residues. The CDR3 bases are TGCAGCGTTGAGGTTGGGTGGGTCTATGAGCAGTTCTTC. As protein: CSVEVGWVYEQFF.

The chain employs TRBV2 and TRBJ2-1; 11 nucleotides align to TRBD2. Germline V gene sequence: CDR1 SNHLY, CDR2 FYNNEI. V was clipped by 8 bases and J by 5 bases; unmatched bases: 5. The CDR3 is made up of 14 amino acids. DNA for the CDR3: TGTGCCAGCGCGGGACTAGCGGATAACAATGAGCAGTTCTTC. As protein: CASAGLADNNEQFF.

The genes are TRBV18 and TRBJ1-1; D possibly corresponds to TRBD1 (6 bases). CDR1 KGHSH and CDR2 LQKENI come from the germline V gene. The CDR3 extends over 13 amino acids. V dropped 6 bases and J dropped 1 base, with 9 bases sitting between them. The DNA for the CDR3 is TGTGCCAGCTCTATGGGACAGAACACTGAAGCTTTCTTT. This codes for CASSMGQNTEAFF.

The table lists this clonotype with a count of one. The chain links TRBV10-3 to TRBJ2-1, with TRBD1 as a possible D gene (8 bases). Trimming stripped 3 bases from V and 4 bases from J, with 19 bases between. Looked up from germline, CDR1 is ENHRY and CDR2 is SYGVKD. The CDR3 loop spans 17 amino acids. The CDR3 reads CAISDPTTGEGYNEQFF. The CDR3 region has the DNA TGTGCCATCAGTGACCCCACGACAGGGGAGGGATACAATGAGCAGTTCTTC.

The chain employs TRBV3-1 and TRBJ2-5; D perhaps matches TRBD1 (5 bases). This CDR3 region has 13 residues. Germline values: CDR1 LGHDT, CDR2 YNNKEL (reference sequence). Trimming shortened V by 3 bases and J by 2 bases, and 7 bases separated the two germline ends. CDR3 nucleotide sequence: TGTGCCAGCAGCCAGTACAGGCAAGAGACCCAGTACTTC. This codes for CASSQYRQETQYF.

The gene calls are TRBV6-5 and TRBJ2-1; 14 nucleotides line up with TRBD2. In germline, CDR1 is MNHEY, CDR2 SVGAGI. This CDR3 spans 16 amino acids. The V gene end was trimmed by 2 bases and the J gene end by 7 bases; junction bases not matched to a gene: 4. The CDR3 DNA reads TGTGCCAGCAGTTACGGGACTAGCGGGAGCTGGAATGAGCAGTTCTTC. Translating it yields CASSYGTSGSWNEQFF.

This clonotype turned up a few times. The rearrangement uses TRBV5-1 and TRBJ2-7; 7 bases fit TRBD2. The CDR3 spans 13 residues. CDR1 is SGHRS and CDR2 is YFSETQ in the germline V gene. J gave up 0 bases and V 7 bases, and 4 bases lay outside the gene matches. In nucleotides, the CDR3 is TGCGCCAGCTGCAGCGGGACCTCCTACGAGCAGTACTTC. Its protein product is CASCSGTSYEQYF.

The J gene is TRBJ2-7, the V gene TRBV5-4; perhaps TRBD2 as D (5 bases). CDR1 and CDR2 (germline): SGHNT, YYREEE (reference sequence). Trimming shortened V by 4 bases and J by 0 bases, and 11 bases separated the two germline ends. This CDR3 is 14 amino acids long. The CDR3 DNA follows: TGTGCCAGCAGCCCGACCGGGGTCTCCTACGAGCAGTACTTC. Translated: CASSPTGVSYEQYF.

The CDR3 loop reads CASSQNGGLAEAFF. The DNA of the CDR3 is TGTGCCAGCAGCCAAAACGGAGGGTTGGCTGAAGCTTTCTTT. The J gene is TRBJ1-1, the V gene TRBV4-2; D is unresolved. The CDR3 extends over 14 amino acids. The germline CDR1 and CDR2 sequences are LGHNA and YNFKEQ. Trimming took off 2 bases at V and 6 bases at J, with 13 bases between the two ends.

The gene calls are TRBV11-3 and TRBJ1-1; D remains unclear. The CDR3 is 16 residues long. Germline-derived CDR1 and CDR2 are SGHNT and YENEEA. CDR3 loop: CVGNSLYEATWAEAFF. The CDR3 region has the DNA TGTGTTGGAAATAGTCTATATGAAGCTACTTGGGCTGAAGCTTTCTTT.

This clonotype was counted a single time. The CDR3 DNA reads as TGTGCCAGCAGTTACGGGAACACTGAAGCTTTCTTT. Its protein is CASSYGNTEAFF. V and J are TRBV12-3 or TRBV12-4 and TRBJ1-1; D gene ambiguous. The V end was cut by 4 bases, the J end by 1 base, with 4 bases between. This CDR3 spans 12 amino acids.

The chain recombines TRBV30 with TRBJ2-3; D is perhaps TRBD2 (7 bases). This CDR3 has 15 residues. V was cut by 0 bases and J by 5 bases, with 15 bases left in between. The germline V gene has CDR1 GTSNPN and CDR2 SVGIG (reference sequence). CDR3 residues: CAWSVEGGPGDTQYF. The CDR3 DNA reads TGTGCCTGGAGTGTCGAGGGGGGGCCAGGAGATACGCAGTATTTT.

V and J are TRBV6-1 and TRBJ2-5; tentatively, D is TRBD2 (6 bases). This CDR3 comprises 12 residues. From germline, CDR1 is MNHNS and CDR2 SASEGT. Trimming removed 8 bases at V and 1 base at J, with 8 bases between. CDR3 amino acids: CASGDFQETQYF. The CDR3 coding sequence is TGTGCCAGCGGGGACTTCCAAGAGACCCAGTACTTC.

This clonotype has only one observation. This rearrangement joins TRBV3-1 to TRBJ2-1, with 16 bases identical to TRBD2. Germline CDR1 and CDR2: LGHDT and YNNKEL (reference sequence). The CDR3 extends over 17 amino acids. V shed 6 bases and J 0 bases; nucleotides not matched to a gene: 2. The DNA for the CDR3 is TGTGCCAGCAGGGGACTAGCGGGAGGGAGCTCCTACAATGAGCAGTTCTTC. This translates into CASRGLAGGSSYNEQFF.

The chain links TRBV28 to TRBJ2-7; no clear D. Trimming removed 8 bases at V and 3 bases at J, with 14 bases between. The germline CDR1 and CDR2 sequences are MDHEN and SYDVKM. The CDR3 has 13 residues. CDR3 amino acids: CASAGEGGYEQYF. The CDR3 DNA reads as TGTGCCAGCGCCGGAGAAGGCGGCTACGAGCAGTACTTC.

The chain uses TRBV5-4 and TRBJ2-1, with 7 bases lining up with TRBD1. With 3 bases clipped from V and 8 bases from J, the junction kept 5 bases outside the gene matches. The CDR3 covers 13 residues. The germline gives CDR1 SGHNT, CDR2 YYREEE (reference sequence). The CDR3 DNA reads as TGTGCCAGCAGCTCACAGGGGCTGGATGAGCAGTTCTTC. Translating it yields CASSSQGLDEQFF.

V gene TRBV20-1 combines with J gene TRBJ1-2; D may be TRBD1 (6 bases). Trimming removed 6 bases from V and 0 bases from J, with 17 bases in between. The CDR3 has 15 amino acids. Germline CDR1 DFQATT, CDR2 SNEGSKA (reference sequence). The CDR3 DNA follows: TGCAGTGCCCAGAAAGACAGGAAATCTAACTATGGCTACACCTTC. Protein sequence: CSAQKDRKSNYGYTF.

The chain joins TRBV20-1 to TRBJ2-1; D unresolved. The CDR3 runs to 12 residues. Trimming left V 5 bases short and J 4 bases short, with 9 bases between. Germline V gives CDR1 DFQATT, CDR2 SNEGSKA (reference sequence). CDR3 DNA sequence: TGCAGTGCTTCGCCGTCGTACAATGAGCAGTTCTTC. Its protein is CSASPSYNEQFF.

A single count supports this clonotype. The chain uses TRBV5-1 and TRBJ1-2, with D unclear. V shed 0 bases and J shed 2 bases, with 2 bases lying between them. CDR3 length: 12 amino acids. CDR1 is SGHRS and CDR2 is YFSETQ in the germline V gene. CDR3 DNA: TGCGCCAGCAGCTTGGAAAACTATGGCTACACCTTC. Translation gives CASSLENYGYTF.

This clonotype was observed a single time. This rearrangement joins TRBV5-1 to TRBJ2-7; a possible D gene is TRBD2 (6 bases). V shed 0 bases and J shed 5 bases, with 15 bases lying between them. This CDR3 comprises 15 residues. Germline lookup yields CDR1 SGHRS and CDR2 YFSETQ. The CDR3 reads CASSLGSGRSDEQYF. CDR3 nucleotide sequence: TGCGCCAGCAGCTTGGGGTCAGGGAGGTCGGACGAGCAGTACTTC.

The chain combines TRBV3-1 with TRBJ2-1; 9 nucleotides line up with TRBD1. The CDR3 spans 15 residues. Germline V gene sequence: CDR1 LGHDT, CDR2 YNNKEL (reference sequence). V trimming: 5 bases; J trimming: 7 bases; junction bases outside the gene matches: 9. The CDR3 loop reads CASSTYGQGINEQFF. The CDR3 nucleotides are TGTGCCAGCAGCACCTATGGACAGGGGATTAATGAGCAGTTCTTC.

The chain couples TRBV24-1 to TRBJ2-5; D possibly corresponds to TRBD2 (5 bases). With 3 bases removed from V and 1 base from J, the gap between germline ends came to 14 bases. CDR3 length equals 16 residues. Looked up from germline, CDR1 is KGHDR and CDR2 is SFDVKD. This chain's CDR3 is CATSDRGGGPQETQYF. CDR3 coding DNA: TGTGCCACCAGTGATCGCGGCGGAGGTCCCCAAGAGACCCAGTACTTC.

This chain connects TRBV9 to TRBJ2-6; perhaps TRBD1 as D (5 bases). Germline V lookup: CDR1 SGDLS, CDR2 YYNGEE. V was cut by 0 bases and J by 0 bases, with 16 bases left in between. CDR3 length: 19 residues. The DNA for the CDR3 is TGTGCCAGCAGCGTAGGGGTTCAGGGCAGAAACTCTGGGGCCAACGTCCTGACTTTC. Its protein is CASSVGVQGRNSGANVLTF.

Of note for this clonotype: A junction end diverges from the germline sequence, so it may reflect a read error. This CDR3 is CASSPAEGNTEAFF. CDR3 DNA: TGTGCTAGCAGCCCTGCGGAGGGCAACACTGAAGCTTTCTTT. The chain is built from TRBV7-7 and TRBJ1-1; no definite D call. Germline V gene sequence: CDR1 SSHAT, CDR2 FNYEAQ (reference sequence). The CDR3 has 14 amino acids.